Listed here are 28 T cell receptor beta chains from one sample, sequenced in a study of cytomegalovirus exposure and HLA in healthy donors. A multiplex PCR was run with 60 Vbeta primers and 13 Jbeta primers. Sequencing was performed with immunoSEQ multiplex PCR; in TCRdb, only in-frame clones are kept and a portion is missing. The sample gives around 180,000 clones, about 72% of which show up once; approximately 1.6% is in the top ten. The sample consisted of PBMCs. The receptors stem from a girl between 10 and 17 years old in good health and CMV-seronegative.

This chain uses TRBV19 with TRBJ2-1, with TRBD2 matching over 10 bases. V gave up 3 bases and J gave up 7 bases; unmatched junction bases: 12. This CDR3 has 17 residues. The germline gives CDR1 LNHDA, CDR2 SQIVND (reference sequence). The CDR3 DNA sequence: TGTGCCAGTAGTATGAGAAGCGGGGGGGCCTCTAAGAATGAGCAGTTCTTC. This codes for CASSMRSGGASKNEQFF.

V usage is TRBV11-1 and J usage is TRBJ2-3; D may be TRBD2 (5 bases). Germline CDR1 SGHAT, CDR2 FQDESV (reference sequence). The ends were cut back, 8 bases at V and 4 bases at J, with 19 bases in the middle. The CDR3 has 15 amino acids. CDR3 bases: TGTGCCAGCTCCGACACGAGGACCGGGGCAGATACGCAGTATTTT. Its protein is CASSDTRTGADTQYF.

This clone has a handful of counts. This sequence joins TRBV5-4 and TRBJ1-1, with a weak D call TRBD1 (5 bases). The germline CDR1 and CDR2 sequences are SGHNT and YYREEE (reference sequence). The CDR3 totals 14 residues. Trimming removed 1 base from V and 6 bases from J, with 13 bases in between. The CDR3 DNA reads TGTGCCAGCAGCTTGCGGGGGGTGGGAGCTGAAGCTTTCTTT. Its translation is CASSLRGVGAEAFF.

This rearrangement joins TRBV19 to TRBJ1-1, with 7 bases matching TRBD1. The trim removed 8 bases at V and 2 bases at J, leaving 8 bases unmatched. The CDR3 contains 14 residues. CDR1 is LNHDA and CDR2 is SQIVND in the germline V gene (reference sequence). The CDR3 bases are TGTGCCAGTTCCTCACAGGGGCGAAACACTGAAGCTTTCTTT. This codes for CASSSQGRNTEAFF.

The table lists this clone with a count of one. This chain links TRBV7-8 with TRBJ1-5; D perhaps matches TRBD1 (5 bases). The germline CDR1 and CDR2 sequences are SGHVS and FQNEAQ. The CDR3 covers 18 residues. V lost 0 bases and J 4 bases, leaving 19 bases between the germline ends. CDR3 sequence reads: CASSLAFPGVIVNQPQHF. As DNA, the CDR3 is TGTGCCAGCAGCTTAGCTTTCCCGGGGGTGATCGTAAATCAGCCCCAGCATTTT.

This CDR3 reads CASSPGRDHQPQHF. The CDR3, as DNA: TGTGCCAGCTCACCCGGCAGGGATCATCAGCCCCAGCATTTT. The rearrangement uses TRBV18 and TRBJ1-5; D is perhaps TRBD1 (5 bases). Between the trimmed V and J ends, which lost 3 bases and 5 bases, there was a span of 11 bases. CDR3 length equals 14 residues. The V gene's germline CDR1 is KGHSH and CDR2 LQKENI. Together with reference TRBV18 and TRBJ1-5, the CDR3 gives the full variable domain: NAGVMQNPRHLVRRRGQEARLRCSPMKGHSHVYWYRQLPEEGLKFMVYLQKENIIDESGMPKERFSAEFPKEGPSILRIQQVVRGDSAAYFCASSPGRDHQPQHFGDGTRLSIL.

The gene calls are TRBV28 and TRBJ1-3; D unresolved. Looked up from germline, CDR1 is MDHEN and CDR2 is SYDVKM. V lost 8 bases and J lost 4, with 15 bases in between. This CDR3 comprises 14 residues. The CDR3 spells CASRTSENGNTIYF. CDR3 DNA sequence: TGTGCCAGCCGTACCTCGGAGAACGGAAACACCATATATTTT.

V usage is TRBV9 and J usage is TRBJ1-6; TRBD1 aligns across 7 bases. The CDR3 extends over 16 amino acids. Germline assignment: CDR1 SGDLS and CDR2 YYNGEE. The V segment lost 0 bases and the J segment 6 bases; nucleotides outside the gene matches: 6. The DNA of the CDR3 is TGTGCCAGCAGCGTAGAAGGCAGGGGGTCTAATTCACCCCTCCACTTT. Its protein is CASSVEGRGSNSPLHF.

This chain connects TRBV27 to TRBJ2-1; 11 bases match TRBD2. The germline V gene has CDR1 MNHEY and CDR2 SMNVEV (reference sequence). J gave up 5 bases and V 8 bases, and 8 bases lay outside the gene matches. This CDR3 spans 15 amino acids. In nucleotides, the CDR3 is TGTGCCAGCTCTCCCGGGACTAGCGGTCACAATGAGCAGTTCTTC. It codes for CASSPGTSGHNEQFF.

V and J are TRBV10-3 and TRBJ2-7, with a possible D match to TRBD2 (5 bases). The CDR3 runs to 16 residues. CDR1 and CDR2 from the germline V gene are ENHRY and SYGVKD. Deletions cut 7 bases from V and 2 bases from J, with 21 bases between. The DNA of the CDR3 is TGTGCCATCAATTTGCGGGTGAAAAAACGACCCTACGAGCAGTACTTC. Encoded protein: CAINLRVKKRPYEQYF.

The genes are TRBV7-9 and TRBJ2-3; a weak D match, TRBD1 (6 bases). Trimming stripped 7 bases from V and 3 bases from J, with 11 bases between. This CDR3 has 13 amino acids. CDR1 and CDR2 (germline): SEHNR, FQNEAQ (reference sequence). As DNA, the CDR3 is TGTGCCAGCAACCCTACAGGGACAGATACGCAGTATTTT. The encoded protein is CASNPTGTDTQYF. Full variable domain (outside the CDR3, taken from reference TRBV7-9 and TRBJ2-3): DTGVSQNPRHKITKRGQNVTFRCDPISEHNRLYWYRQTLGQGPEFLTYFQNEAQLEKSRLLSDRFSAERPKGSFSTLEIQRTEQGDSAMYLCASNPTGTDTQYFGPGTRLTVL.

This rearrangement joins TRBV14 to TRBJ1-2, with a tentative D call TRBD1 (6 bases). The germline V and J ends were trimmed by 4 bases and 7 bases, with 31 bases remaining between them. The CDR3 totals 19 residues. Germline values: CDR1 SGHDN, CDR2 FVKESK. CDR3: CASSPRPLRDTYPVGGYTF. The CDR3 DNA follows: TGTGCCAGCAGCCCTCGACCCCTCCGGGACACCTACCCGGTCGGTGGCTACACCTTC.

V is TRBV5-6 and J is TRBJ1-2; no clear D gene. The CDR3 loop spans 14 amino acids. Trimming stripped 4 bases from V and 4 bases from J, with 14 bases between. Germline values: CDR1 SGHDT, CDR2 YYEEEE. CDR3 DNA: TGTGCCAGCAGCATGGACTTGTTGAGCTATGGCTACACCTTC. Translation: CASSMDLLSYGYTF.

The chain uses TRBV6-1 and TRBJ1-4, with a weak D call TRBD1 (5 bases). The ends were cut back, 6 bases at V and 8 bases at J, with 16 bases in the middle. The germline V gene encodes CDR1 MNHNS and CDR2 SASEGT. The CDR3 loop spans 14 amino acids. The CDR3 sequence is CASSDPRAGEKLFF. CDR3 in DNA: TGTGCCAGCAGCGACCCCCGGGCAGGGGAAAAACTGTTTTTT.

This clone has more than one count but fewer than ten. The chain combines TRBV5-6 with TRBJ2-1; D remains ambiguous. V shed 0 bases and J shed 5 bases, with 6 bases lying between them. The CDR3 loop spans 13 amino acids. Germline assignment: CDR1 SGHDT and CDR2 YYEEEE. CDR3 DNA sequence: TGTGCCAGCAGCTTGGACGCGAACAATGAGCAGTTCTTC. It translates to CASSLDANNEQFF.

The chain employs TRBV7-3 and TRBJ1-1, with 8 bases fitting TRBD1. Germline CDR1 is SGHTA and CDR2 is FQGTGA. The CDR3 extends over 14 amino acids. Trimming cost V 1 base and J 3 bases; bases outside gene matches: 1. CDR3 in DNA: TGTGCCAGCAGCTTAAGGGGACAGGACACTGAAGCTTTCTTT. Residues: CASSLRGQDTEAFF.

The J gene is TRBJ2-5, the V gene TRBV2; 11 nucleotides match TRBD1. This CDR3 spans 15 amino acids. CDR1 and CDR2 from the germline V gene are SNHLY and FYNNEI. Trimming cost V 10 bases and J 4 bases; bases outside gene matches: 11. The CDR3 is CATLGQGVVRETQYF. Written as DNA, the CDR3 is TGTGCCACCTTGGGACAGGGGGTGGTTAGAGAGACCCAGTACTTC.

Here the CDR3 reads CASSPPGDNEQFF. The CDR3 bases are TGTGCCAGTTCCCCCCCGGGGGACAATGAGCAGTTCTTC. This chain joins TRBV19 and TRBJ2-1, with D perhaps matching TRBD2 (6 bases). V lost 8 bases to trimming and J lost 5 bases, with 13 bases between them. CDR1 LNHDA and CDR2 SQIVND come from the germline V gene (reference sequence). The CDR3 covers 13 residues.

The chain couples TRBV7-9 to TRBJ1-6, with unresolved D. The CDR3 covers 15 residues. Per germline, CDR1 SEHNR and CDR2 FQNEAQ (reference sequence). Trimming left V 7 bases short and J 7 bases short, with 17 bases between. The CDR3 spells CASTRRAGPNSPLHF. CDR3 bases: TGTGCCAGCACCCGGAGGGCAGGCCCGAATTCACCCCTCCACTTT.

The CDR3, as DNA: TGTGCCAGCAGTTACCTCATAGGGGGCAGGGGTGAGCAGTTCTTC. Translated: CASSYLIGGRGEQFF. This chain connects TRBV6-6 to TRBJ2-1; 7 bases are a match to TRBD1. Per germline, CDR1 MNHNY and CDR2 SVGAGI (reference sequence). CDR3 length: 15 amino acids. V dropped 2 bases and J dropped 9; count of bases not matched to a gene: 10.

The gene calls are TRBV7-9 and TRBJ1-4; TRBD1 matches at 7 bases. The length of the CDR3 is 17 residues. V shed 6 bases and J 8 bases; nucleotides not matched to a gene: 18. Germline CDR1 and CDR2: SEHNR and FQNEAQ (reference sequence). The CDR3 DNA reads TGTGCCAGCAGTCCCAACCCAGGACAGGAAACCGGAGAAAAACTGTTTTTT. This codes for CASSPNPGQETGEKLFF.

The rearrangement uses TRBV10-3 and TRBJ1-5; D is possibly TRBD1 (5 bases). Germline CDR1 reads ENHRY; CDR2 reads SYGVKD. The CDR3 sequence is 15 residues long. V was pared by 4 bases and J by 0 bases, with 10 bases between. Here the CDR3 reads CAISAGQNSNQPQHF. DNA of the CDR3: TGTGCCATCAGTGCCGGACAAAATAGCAATCAGCCCCAGCATTTT.

This chain links TRBV7-3 with TRBJ2-3; 8 nucleotides match TRBD1. V lost 3 bases, J lost 4 bases, and 0 bases stayed unmatched. Germline V gene lookup returns CDR1 SGHTA and CDR2 FQGTGA. The CDR3 has 13 residues. This CDR3 reads CASSLDRADTQYF. The CDR3 coding sequence is TGTGCCAGCAGCTTGGACAGGGCAGATACGCAGTATTTT.

Here the CDR3 reads CASSSSAHYYEQYF. The CDR3, as DNA: TGTGCCAGTAGTTCTTCAGCGCACTACTACGAGCAGTACTTC. The chain combines TRBV19 with TRBJ2-7; D uncertain. This CDR3 contains 14 residues. Trimming shortened V by 5 bases and J by 3 bases, and 14 bases separated the two germline ends. Germline V CDR1 and CDR2: LNHDA, SQIVND (reference sequence).

This rearrangement joins TRBV4-2 to TRBJ1-1; D might be TRBD1 (5 bases). The CDR3 is 15 residues long. Germline assignment: CDR1 LGHNA and CDR2 YNFKEQ. Trimming removed 1 base from V and 3 bases from J, with 12 bases in between. The CDR3, as DNA: TGTGCCAGCAGCCAAGGTCGTGGGGCGGACACTGAAGCTTTCTTT. The encoded protein is CASSQGRGADTEAFF.

The rearrangement joins TRBV7-8 to TRBJ1-5; D gene unclear. Germline V lookup: CDR1 SGHVS, CDR2 FQNEAQ. There are 15 residues in the CDR3. V lost 2 bases to trimming and J lost 2 bases, with 10 bases between them. The CDR3 bases are TGTGCCAGCAGCTTATTCGGTCAGGGCAATCAGCCCCAGCATTTT. Translation gives CASSLFGQGNQPQHF.

The CDR3 protein is CASSLVLAGGPGGEQFF. CDR3 nucleotides: TGTGCCAGCAGCTTAGTCCTCGCGGGGGGGCCAGGCGGTGAGCAGTTCTTC. The chain carries TRBV11-2 and TRBJ2-1, with 9 bases matching TRBD2. The V and J ends lost 1 base and 9 bases, in that order; junction bases with no gene match: 13. The CDR3 covers 17 residues. Germline V gene data show CDR1 as SGHAT and CDR2 as FQNNGV.

This chain links TRBV4-1 with TRBJ2-1; TRBD1 might be the D (6 bases). The germline V gene encodes CDR1 MGHRA and CDR2 YSYEKL. The CDR3 is 15 amino acids. Trimming shortened V by 6 bases and J by 0 bases, and 12 bases separated the two germline ends. The CDR3 sequence: CASRIDRLSYNEQFF. As DNA, the CDR3 is TGCGCCAGCAGGATCGACAGGCTCTCCTACAATGAGCAGTTCTTC.